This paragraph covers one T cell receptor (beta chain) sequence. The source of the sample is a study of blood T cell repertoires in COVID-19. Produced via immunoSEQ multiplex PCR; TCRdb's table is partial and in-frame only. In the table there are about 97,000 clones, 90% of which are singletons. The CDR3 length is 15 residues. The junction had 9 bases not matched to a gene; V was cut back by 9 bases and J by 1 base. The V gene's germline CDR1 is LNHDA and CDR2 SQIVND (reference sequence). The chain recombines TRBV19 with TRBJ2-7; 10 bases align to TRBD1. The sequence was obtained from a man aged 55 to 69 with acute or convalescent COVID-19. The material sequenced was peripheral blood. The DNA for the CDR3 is TGTGCCAGCCTCGCGGGACAGGGGCCATCCTACGAGCAGTACTTC. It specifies CASLAGQGPSYEQYF.